This T cell receptor beta chain was recovered during a study of blood T cell repertoires in COVID-19. The wider study: There were acute and convalescent COVID-19 samples, and they came from the United States, Italy and Spain. PBMCs, B-cell-depleted T cells, or T cells provided the cDNA or gDNA that made up the material.

In this sample, this clone turned up once. Per germline, CDR1 SGHRS and CDR2 YFSETQ. Trimming cost V 5 bases and J 3 bases; bases outside gene matches: 1. The CDR3 is 13 amino acids. In the source study's methods: Scientists estimated how many nucleated cells there were by amplifying reference gene primers. Using immunoSEQ multiplex PCR, the repertoire was profiled, and TCRdb retains in-frame clones only, with some absent. Clonal size and the V and J genes are those of that table, whereas D and trimming came from the DNA. There are approximately 300,000 clones in the sample; about nine tenths occur only once, and roughly 6.8% lies in the top ten.

The origin of this receptor is a woman aged 30 to 39 with COVID-19, enrolled during active disease. The V call is TRBV5-1, the J call TRBJ2-1, with 8 bases fitting TRBD2. The sample was peripheral blood. The DNA for the CDR3 is TGCGCCAGCAGGACTAGCGTCTACAATGAGCAGTTCTTC. This codes for CASRTSVYNEQFF.